This T cell receptor beta chain was captured in a study of CD8 T cells in Susac syndrome. RNA was extracted with the RNeasy kit, and a quantity of roughly 0.45 to 1 ug was reverse transcribed using random hexamers. One entry per CDR3 protein, called by TCRdb with MiXCR from the immunoSEQ multiplex PCR reads. Among about 190,000 distinct CDR3 sequences listed, approximately 93% were seen once. Controls comprised healthy donors matched for age and sex. The ends lost 3 bases at V and 5 bases at J; junction bases unmatched: 5. This CDR3 spans 15 amino acids. Germline V lookup: CDR1 SGHNT, CDR2 YYREEE (reference sequence).

The gene calls are TRBV5-4 and TRBJ2-5; 12 nucleotides agree with TRBD2. Sequences were obtained from CD4+ T cells from PBMCs. This clonotype was obtained from a human donor in good health. CDR3: CASSSSGGAGETQYF. The CDR3 coding sequence is TGTGCCAGCAGCTCTAGCGGGGGGGCGGGGGAGACCCAGTACTTC.